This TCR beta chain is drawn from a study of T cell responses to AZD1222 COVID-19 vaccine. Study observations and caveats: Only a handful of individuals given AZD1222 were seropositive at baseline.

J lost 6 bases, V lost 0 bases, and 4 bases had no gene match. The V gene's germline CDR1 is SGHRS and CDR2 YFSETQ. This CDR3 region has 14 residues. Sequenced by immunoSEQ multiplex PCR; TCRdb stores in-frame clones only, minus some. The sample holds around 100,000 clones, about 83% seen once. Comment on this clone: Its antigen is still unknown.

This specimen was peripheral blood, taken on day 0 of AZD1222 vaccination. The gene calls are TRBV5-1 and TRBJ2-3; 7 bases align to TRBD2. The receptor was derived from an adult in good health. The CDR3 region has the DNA TGCGCCAGCAGCTTGGATGACGGGGGGGATACGCAGTATTTT. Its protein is CASSLDDGGDTQYF.